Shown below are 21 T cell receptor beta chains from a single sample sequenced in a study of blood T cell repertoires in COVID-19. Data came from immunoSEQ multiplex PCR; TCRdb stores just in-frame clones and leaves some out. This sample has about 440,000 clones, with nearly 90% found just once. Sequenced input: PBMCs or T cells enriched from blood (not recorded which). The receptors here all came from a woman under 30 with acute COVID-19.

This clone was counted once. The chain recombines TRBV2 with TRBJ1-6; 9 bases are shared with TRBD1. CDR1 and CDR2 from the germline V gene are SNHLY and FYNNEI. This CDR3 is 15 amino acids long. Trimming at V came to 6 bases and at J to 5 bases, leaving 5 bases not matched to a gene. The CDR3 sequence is CASRFTGGDNSPLHF. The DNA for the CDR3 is TGTGCCAGCAGGTTCACAGGGGGCGATAATTCACCCCTCCACTTT.

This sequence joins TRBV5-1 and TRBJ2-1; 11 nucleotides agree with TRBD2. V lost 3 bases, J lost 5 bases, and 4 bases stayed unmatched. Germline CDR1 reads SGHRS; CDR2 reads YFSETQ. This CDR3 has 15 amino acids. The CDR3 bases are TGCGCCAGCAGCTCGCCTAGCGGGGGGCACAATGAGCAGTTCTTC. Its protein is CASSSPSGGHNEQFF.

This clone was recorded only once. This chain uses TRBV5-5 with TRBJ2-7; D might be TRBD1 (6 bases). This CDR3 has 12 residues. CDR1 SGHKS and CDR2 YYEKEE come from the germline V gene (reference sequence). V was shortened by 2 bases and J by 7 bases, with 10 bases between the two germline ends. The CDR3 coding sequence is TGTGCCAGCAGCTTCCGGGACACAGAGCAGTACTTC. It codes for CASSFRDTEQYF.

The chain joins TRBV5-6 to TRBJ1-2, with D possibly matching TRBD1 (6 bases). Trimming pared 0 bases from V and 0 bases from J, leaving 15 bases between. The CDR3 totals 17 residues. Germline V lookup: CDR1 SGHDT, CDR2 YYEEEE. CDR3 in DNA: TGTGCCAGCAGCTTGGAAATTACAGGGTCGGCTAACTATGGCTACACCTTC. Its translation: CASSLEITGSANYGYTF.

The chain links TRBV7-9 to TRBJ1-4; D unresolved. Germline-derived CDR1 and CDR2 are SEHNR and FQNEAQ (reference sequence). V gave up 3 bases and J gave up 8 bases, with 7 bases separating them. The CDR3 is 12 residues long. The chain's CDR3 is CASSLRKEKLFF. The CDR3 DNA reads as TGTGCCAGCAGCTTGCGTAAAGAAAAACTGTTTTTT.

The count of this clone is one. The CDR3 loop reads CASTLDSEAFF. CDR3 nucleotide sequence: TGTGCCAGTACCCTGGACAGTGAAGCTTTCTTT. This chain links TRBV19 with TRBJ1-1; a weak D match, TRBD1 (6 bases). Germline assignment: CDR1 LNHDA and CDR2 SQIVND (reference sequence). The CDR3 is made up of 11 amino acids. The ends were cut back, 7 bases at V and 7 bases at J, with 10 bases in the middle.

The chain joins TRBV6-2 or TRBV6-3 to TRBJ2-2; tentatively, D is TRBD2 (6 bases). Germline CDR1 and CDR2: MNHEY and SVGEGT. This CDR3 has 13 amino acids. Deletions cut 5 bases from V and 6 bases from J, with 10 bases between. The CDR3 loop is CASSGTFAGELFF. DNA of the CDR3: TGTGCCAGCAGTGGGACTTTTGCCGGGGAGCTGTTTTTT.

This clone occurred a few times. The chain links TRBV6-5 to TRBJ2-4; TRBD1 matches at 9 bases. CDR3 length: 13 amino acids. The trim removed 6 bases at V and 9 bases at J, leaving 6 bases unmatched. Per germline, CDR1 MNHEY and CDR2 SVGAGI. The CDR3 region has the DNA TGTGCCAGCAGGACAGGGGGGAATGGCATTCAGTACTTC. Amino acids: CASRTGGNGIQYF.

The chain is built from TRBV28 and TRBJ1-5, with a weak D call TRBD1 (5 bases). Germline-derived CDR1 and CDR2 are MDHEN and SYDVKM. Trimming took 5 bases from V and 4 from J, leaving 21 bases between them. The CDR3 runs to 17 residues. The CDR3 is CASSTSPGTHLNQPQHF. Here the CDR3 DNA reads TGTGCCAGCAGTACTAGCCCCGGGACCCATTTAAATCAGCCCCAGCATTTT. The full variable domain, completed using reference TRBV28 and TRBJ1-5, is DVKVTQSSRYLVKRTGEKVFLECVQDMDHENMFWYRQDPGLGLRLIYFSYDVKMKEKGDIPEGYSVSREKKERFSLILESASTNQTSMYLCASSTSPGTHLNQPQHFGDGTRLSIL.

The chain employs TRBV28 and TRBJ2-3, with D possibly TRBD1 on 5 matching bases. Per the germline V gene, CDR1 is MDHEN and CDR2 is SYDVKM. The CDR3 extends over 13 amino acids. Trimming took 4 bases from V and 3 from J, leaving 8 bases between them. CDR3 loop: CASSYRSTDTQYF. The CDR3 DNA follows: TGTGCCAGCAGTTACAGGTCGACAGATACGCAGTATTTT.

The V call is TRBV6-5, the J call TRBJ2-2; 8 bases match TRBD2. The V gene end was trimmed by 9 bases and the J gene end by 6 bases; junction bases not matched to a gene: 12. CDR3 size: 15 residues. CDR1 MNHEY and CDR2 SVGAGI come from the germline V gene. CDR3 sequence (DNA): TGTGCCAGTGGCCCACGGGAGGGCCCCCCCGGGGAGCTGTTTTTT. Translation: CASGPREGPPGELFF.

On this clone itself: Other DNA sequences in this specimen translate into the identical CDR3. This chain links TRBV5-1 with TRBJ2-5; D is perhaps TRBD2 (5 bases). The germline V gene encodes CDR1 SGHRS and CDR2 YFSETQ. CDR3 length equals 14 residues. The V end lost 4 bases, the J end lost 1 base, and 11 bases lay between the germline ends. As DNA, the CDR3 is TGCGCCAGCAGCCCACCTGGGAGCCAAGAGACCCAGTACTTC. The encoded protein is CASSPPGSQETQYF.

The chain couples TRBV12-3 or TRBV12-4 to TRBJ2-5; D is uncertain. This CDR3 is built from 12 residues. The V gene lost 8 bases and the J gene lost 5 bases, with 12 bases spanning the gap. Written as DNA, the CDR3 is TGTGCCAGCGCTCGACATCGGGAGACCCAGTACTTC. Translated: CASARHRETQYF.

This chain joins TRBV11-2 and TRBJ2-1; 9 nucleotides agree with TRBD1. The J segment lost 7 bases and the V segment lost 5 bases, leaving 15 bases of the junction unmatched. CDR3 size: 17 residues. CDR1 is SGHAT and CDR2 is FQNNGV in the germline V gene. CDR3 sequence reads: CASSPPSHRGRFNEQFF. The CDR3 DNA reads TGTGCCAGCAGCCCCCCGAGCCACAGGGGGCGTTTTAATGAGCAGTTCTTC.

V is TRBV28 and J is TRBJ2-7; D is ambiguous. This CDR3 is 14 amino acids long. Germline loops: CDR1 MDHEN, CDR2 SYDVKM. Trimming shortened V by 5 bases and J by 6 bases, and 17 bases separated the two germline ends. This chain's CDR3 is CASSLSPNSGEQYF. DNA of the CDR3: TGTGCCAGCAGTCTCTCGCCAAATTCGGGCGAGCAGTACTTC.

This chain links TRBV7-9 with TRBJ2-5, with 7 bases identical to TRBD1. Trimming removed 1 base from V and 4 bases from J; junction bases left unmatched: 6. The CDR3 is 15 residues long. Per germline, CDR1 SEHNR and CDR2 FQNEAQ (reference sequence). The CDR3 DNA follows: TGTGCCAGCAGCTTAGGACAGCGACAGGGAGAGACCCAGTACTTC. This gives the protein CASSLGQRQGETQYF.

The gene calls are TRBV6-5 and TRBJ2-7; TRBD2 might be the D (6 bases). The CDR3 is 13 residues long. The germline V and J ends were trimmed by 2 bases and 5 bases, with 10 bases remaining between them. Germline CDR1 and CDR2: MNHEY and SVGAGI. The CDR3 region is CASSYVTGDEQYF. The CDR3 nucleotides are TGTGCCAGCAGTTACGTGACGGGAGACGAGCAGTACTTC.

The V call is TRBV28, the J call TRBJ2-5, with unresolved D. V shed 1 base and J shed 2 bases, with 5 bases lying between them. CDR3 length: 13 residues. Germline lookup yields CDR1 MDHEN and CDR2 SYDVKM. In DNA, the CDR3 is TGTGCCAGCAGTTTATCACAACAAGAGACCCAGTACTTC. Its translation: CASSLSQQETQYF.

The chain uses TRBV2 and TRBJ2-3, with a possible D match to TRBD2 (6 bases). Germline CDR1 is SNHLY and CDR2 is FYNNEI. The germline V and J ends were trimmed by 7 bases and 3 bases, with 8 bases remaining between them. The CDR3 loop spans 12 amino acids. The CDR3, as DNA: TGTGCCAGCATCGGGGGAACAGATACGCAGTATTTT. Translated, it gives CASIGGTDTQYF.

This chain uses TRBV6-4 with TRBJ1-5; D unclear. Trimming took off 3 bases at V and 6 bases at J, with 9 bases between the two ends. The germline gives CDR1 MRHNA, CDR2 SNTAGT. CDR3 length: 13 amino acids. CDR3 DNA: TGTGCCAGCAGTGAGAGGGATTCTCAGCCCCAGCATTTT. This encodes CASSERDSQPQHF.

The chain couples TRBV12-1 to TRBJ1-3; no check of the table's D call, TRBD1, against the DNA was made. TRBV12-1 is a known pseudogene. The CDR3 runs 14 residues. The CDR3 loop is CARRDRGSGNTIYF. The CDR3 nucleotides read TGTGCACGGCGGGACAGGGGATCTGGAAACACCATATATTTT.